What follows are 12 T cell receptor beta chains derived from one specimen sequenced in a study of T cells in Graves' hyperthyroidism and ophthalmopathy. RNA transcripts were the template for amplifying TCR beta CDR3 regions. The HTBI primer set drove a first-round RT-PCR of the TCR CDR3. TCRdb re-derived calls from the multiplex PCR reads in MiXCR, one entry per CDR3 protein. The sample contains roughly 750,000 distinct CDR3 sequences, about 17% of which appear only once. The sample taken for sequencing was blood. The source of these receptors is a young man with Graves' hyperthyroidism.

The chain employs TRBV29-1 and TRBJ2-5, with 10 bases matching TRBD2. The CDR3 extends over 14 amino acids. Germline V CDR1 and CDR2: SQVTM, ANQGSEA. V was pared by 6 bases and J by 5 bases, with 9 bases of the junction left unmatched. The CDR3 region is CSVGASGRVETQYF. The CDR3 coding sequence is TGCAGCGTGGGGGCTAGCGGGAGAGTGGAGACCCAGTACTTC.

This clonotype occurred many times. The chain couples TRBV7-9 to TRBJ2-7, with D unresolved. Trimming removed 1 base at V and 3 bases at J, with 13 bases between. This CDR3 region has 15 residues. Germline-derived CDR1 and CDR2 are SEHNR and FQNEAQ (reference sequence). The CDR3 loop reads CASSLEAAMIYEQYF. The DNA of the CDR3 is TGTGCCAGCAGCTTAGAGGCAGCGATGATCTACGAGCAGTACTTC.

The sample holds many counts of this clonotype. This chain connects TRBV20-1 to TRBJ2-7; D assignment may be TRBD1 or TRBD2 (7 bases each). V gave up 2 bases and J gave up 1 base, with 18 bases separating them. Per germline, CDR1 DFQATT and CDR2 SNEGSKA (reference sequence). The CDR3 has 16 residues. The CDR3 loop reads CSARKPSRGGSYEQYF. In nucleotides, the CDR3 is TGCAGTGCTAGAAAACCTTCCAGGGGGGGATCCTACGAGCAGTACTTC.

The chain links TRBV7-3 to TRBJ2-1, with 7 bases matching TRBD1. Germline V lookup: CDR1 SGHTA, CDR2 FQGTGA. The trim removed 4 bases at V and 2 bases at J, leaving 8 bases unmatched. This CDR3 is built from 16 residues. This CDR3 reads CASSSPGQDPYNEQFF. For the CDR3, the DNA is TGTGCCAGCAGCTCCCCCGGACAGGACCCCTACAATGAGCAGTTCTTC.

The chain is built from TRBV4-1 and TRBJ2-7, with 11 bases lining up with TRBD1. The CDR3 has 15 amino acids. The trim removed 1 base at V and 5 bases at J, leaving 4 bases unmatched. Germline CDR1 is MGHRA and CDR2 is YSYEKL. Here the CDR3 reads CASSQAGTGGDEQYF. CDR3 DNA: TGCGCCAGCAGCCAAGCGGGGACAGGGGGTGACGAGCAGTACTTC.

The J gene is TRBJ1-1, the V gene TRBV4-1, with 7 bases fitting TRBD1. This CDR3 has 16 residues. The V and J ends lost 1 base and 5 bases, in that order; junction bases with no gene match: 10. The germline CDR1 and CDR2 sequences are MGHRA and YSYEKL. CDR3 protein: CASSQGPDRVATEAFF. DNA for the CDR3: TGCGCCAGCAGCCAAGGACCCGACAGGGTGGCGACTGAAGCTTTCTTT.

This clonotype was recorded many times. CDR3 amino acids: CSARDPGSSSYEQYF. The CDR3 DNA reads as TGCAGTGCTAGAGACCCCGGGAGCTCATCCTACGAGCAGTACTTC. This chain joins TRBV20-1 and TRBJ2-7, with D possibly being TRBD2 (6 bases). Germline values: CDR1 DFQATT, CDR2 SNEGSKA (reference sequence). There are 15 residues in the CDR3. The V end was cut by 0 bases, the J end by 1 base, with 13 bases between.

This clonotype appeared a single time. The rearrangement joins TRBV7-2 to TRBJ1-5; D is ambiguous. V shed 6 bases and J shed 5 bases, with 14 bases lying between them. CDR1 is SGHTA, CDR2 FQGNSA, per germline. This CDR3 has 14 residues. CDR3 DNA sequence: TGTGCCAGCAGTCTTCCCGGAGGGTATCAGCCCCAGCATTTT. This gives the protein CASSLPGGYQPQHF. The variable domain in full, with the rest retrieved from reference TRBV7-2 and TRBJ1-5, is GAGVSQSPSNKVTEKGKDVELRCDPISGHTALYWYRQSLGQGLEFLIYFQGNSAPDKSGLPSDRFSAERTGGSVSTLTIQRTQQEDSAVYLCASSLPGGYQPQHFGDGTRLSIL.

Here the CDR3 DNA reads TGTGCCACCCGCGGATGGGGTAGCAATCAGCCCCAGCATTTT. It encodes CATRGWGSNQPQHF. The chain uses TRBV24-1 and TRBJ1-5; D uncertain. Trimming left V 9 bases short and J 0 bases short, with 11 bases between. The CDR3 covers 14 residues. Germline V gives CDR1 KGHDR, CDR2 SFDVKD.

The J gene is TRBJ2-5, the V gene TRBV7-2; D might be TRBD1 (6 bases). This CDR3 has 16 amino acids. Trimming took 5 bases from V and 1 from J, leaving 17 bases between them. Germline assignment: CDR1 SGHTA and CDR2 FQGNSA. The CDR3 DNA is TGTGCCAGCAGCCCCCCGGGACACTTGGGCCAAGAGACCCAGTACTTC. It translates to CASSPPGHLGQETQYF.

CDR3 in amino acids: CAWTSSGRIETQYF. The CDR3 DNA reads TGTGCCTGGACAAGTAGCGGGAGGATCGAGACCCAGTACTTC. The chain has TRBV30 and TRBJ2-5, with TRBD2 matching 10 bases. Trimming cost V 4 bases and J 5 bases; bases outside gene matches: 7. This CDR3 spans 14 amino acids. Germline V gives CDR1 GTSNPN, CDR2 SVGIG (reference sequence).

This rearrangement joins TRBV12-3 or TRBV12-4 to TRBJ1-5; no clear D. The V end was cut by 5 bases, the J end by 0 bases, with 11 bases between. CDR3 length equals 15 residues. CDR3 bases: TGTGCCAGCAGTCTACAGCGATATAGCAATCAGCCCCAGCATTTT. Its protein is CASSLQRYSNQPQHF.